This T cell receptor (beta chain) was found in a study of blood T cell repertoires in COVID-19. Original methodology: Amplified reference gene primers provided the basis for estimating nucleated cell counts. Profiled with immunoSEQ multiplex PCR; TCRdb holds only in-frame clones, not every one. V and J calls and clone size are copied from that table; D and trimming were computed from the DNA. The repertoire includes 250,000 to 400,000 clones, around 88% of them detected once, and 1.5% to 2% sits in the top ten. Looked up from germline, CDR1 is SNHLY and CDR2 is FYNNEI. V lost 4 bases, J lost 6 bases, and 7 bases stayed unmatched. There are 15 residues in the CDR3.

The source is a woman aged 25 to 39 with COVID-19, enrolled during active disease. The gene calls are TRBV2 and TRBJ1-5; 9 nucleotides line up with TRBD1. Material for sequencing was peripheral blood. CDR3 sequence: CASSVDRGLGQPQHF. DNA for the CDR3: TGTGCCAGCAGTGTGGACAGGGGTTTAGGTCAGCCCCAGCATTTT.